This is a list of T cell receptor beta chains from one sample in a study of T cell responses to AZD1222 COVID-19 vaccine. The protocol was immunoSEQ multiplex PCR, while the TCRdb copy is restricted to in-frame clones and leaves out a portion. The table lists over 120,000 clones, roughly 92% of them singletons, with over 1.5% in the top ten. The sequenced sample was peripheral blood, obtained on day 0 of AZD1222 vaccination. These receptors were obtained from an adult in good health. CDR3s include the opening cysteine and the closing phenylalanine or tryptophan. A D gene is named only where the DNA matches it firmly. Part of the rows lack a size; the others show once, few, many or a class for expanded clones.

CASSWIPSSLYNSPLHF	TGCGCCAGCAGTTGGATTCCCTCTTCTTTATATAATTCACCCCTCCACTTT	-	-	TRBV5-1	TRBJ1-6
CASSIAGNNSPLHF	TGTGCCAGTAGTATAGCCGGGAACAATTCACCCCTCCACTTT	-	-	TRBV19	TRBJ1-6
CASSPDRVETGELFF	TGTGCCAGCAGCCCGGACAGGGTAGAAACCGGGGAGCTGTTTTTT	-	TRBD1	TRBV9	TRBJ2-2
CASTLRWSTEAFF	TGTGCCAGCACCCTCCGGTGGAGCACTGAAGCTTTCTTT	-	-	TRBV28	TRBJ1-1
CASSFLTGQETQYF	TGTGCCAGCAGCTTTTTAACAGGACAAGAGACCCAGTACTTC	-	-	TRBV5-6	TRBJ2-5
CASSRPPGGGETQYF	TGTGCCAGCAGCAGACCCCCAGGGGGCGGGGAGACCCAGTACTTC	few	-	TRBV21-1	TRBJ2-5
CASSFRIRGSGEQFF	TGTGCCAGCAGTTTTAGGATACGTGGGAGTGGGGAGCAGTTCTTC	-	-	TRBV28	TRBJ2-1
CASSTGSYEQYF	TGTGCCAGCAGTACAGGGTCCTACGAGCAGTACTTC	-	-	TRBV2	TRBJ2-7
CSASKFLNYEQYF	TGCAGTGCTAGTAAATTCCTGAACTACGAGCAGTACTTC	-	-	TRBV20-1	TRBJ2-7
CASSPTGPGPPRSGNTIYF	TGTGCCAGCTCACCTACAGGGCCTGGGCCTCCTAGATCTGGAAACACCATATATTTT	-	-	TRBV18	TRBJ1-3
CATSMGQGVVGSYNEQFF	TGTGCCACCAGCATGGGACAGGGGGTGGTGGGCTCCTACAATGAGCAGTTCTTC	-	TRBD1	TRBV15	TRBJ2-1
CARSAREDSIATEAFF	TGTGCCAGAAGCGCTCGTGAGGACAGTATTGCCACTGAAGCTTTCTTT	-	-	TRBV5-3	TRBJ1-1
CASSVEEGGYTEAFF	TGTGCCAGCAGCGTAGAGGAAGGGGGCTACACTGAAGCTTTCTTT	-	TRBD1	TRBV9	TRBJ1-1